Listed below are T cell receptor beta chains from one sample, sequenced in a study of blood T cell repertoires in COVID-19. Sequencing was performed with immunoSEQ multiplex PCR; in TCRdb, only in-frame clones are kept and a portion is missing. The table records over 400,000 clones, more than 85% of them present only once. The sequencing sample was made of PBMCs or T cells enriched from blood (not recorded which). The receptors derive from an older woman who had recovered from COVID-19. The CDR3 runs from the conserved cysteine through the conserved F or W. A D gene is named only where the DNA matches it firmly. Size values are once, few and many counts, or a class for expanded clones, and some rows have none.

abundance,d_gene,j_gene,v_gene,CDR3aa,CDR3nt
NA,TRBD1,TRBJ1-1,TRBV5-1,CASSRTGVNTEAFF,TGCGCCAGCAGCAGGACAGGGGTTAACACTGAAGCTTTCTTT
NA,NA,TRBJ2-3,TRBV12-5,CATTQHTGFLGDTQYF,TGTGCCACCACCCAACATACAGGGTTCCTAGGAGATACGCAGTATTTT
NA,NA,TRBJ2-3,TRBV5-1,CASSLTADTQYF,TGCGCCAGCAGCCTCACGGCAGATACGCAGTATTTT
NA,NA,TRBJ2-1,TRBV3-1/TRBV3-2,CASSRYGQSSYNEQFF,TGTGCCAGCAGCCGATACGGACAGAGCTCCTACAATGAGCAGTTCTTC
NA,TRBD1,TRBJ1-2,TRBV2,CASSAGQGARGYTF,TGTGCCAGCAGTGCGGGACAGGGGGCGCGTGGCTACACCTTC
NA,NA,TRBJ2-6,TRBV5-1,CASSPEGITANVLTF,TGCGCCAGCAGCCCGGAGGGGATAACTGCCAACGTCCTGACTTTC
NA,TRBD2,TRBJ2-4,TRBV6-5,CASRATSGGLNIQYF,TGTGCCAGCAGAGCGACTAGCGGGGGTCTAAACATTCAGTACTTC
few,NA,TRBJ1-6,TRBV6-5,CASTRGMGNSPLHF,TGTGCCAGCACGAGAGGGATGGGTAATTCACCCCTCCACTTT
NA,NA,TRBJ2-2,TRBV24-1,CATSAGANTGELFF,TGTGCCACCAGTGCAGGGGCGAACACCGGGGAGCTGTTTTTT
NA,NA,TRBJ2-3,TRBV29-1,CSVSRGEDTQYF,TGCAGCGTTTCACGGGGAGAAGATACGCAGTATTTT
NA,NA,TRBJ1-4,TRBV11-2,CASSIGQLATNEKLFF,TGTGCCAGCAGCATAGGACAGCTTGCAACTAATGAAAAACTGTTTTTT
NA,TRBD2,TRBJ2-5,TRBV5-6,CASSWEGVAGNQETQYF,TGTGCCAGCAGCTGGGAGGGAGTAGCGGGGAACCAAGAGACCCAGTACTTC
NA,NA,TRBJ1-4,TRBV4-1,CASSQGPIFQNGANEKLFF,TGCGCCAGCAGCCAAGGACCAATTTTTCAGAACGGGGCTAATGAAAAACTGTTTTTT
NA,TRBD1,TRBJ1-5,TRBV2,CASDRGNNQPQHF,TGTGCCAGCGACAGGGGGAACAATCAGCCCCAGCATTTT
few,NA,TRBJ2-3,TRBV29-1,CSVERVDTQYF,TGCAGCGTTGAGAGAGTGGATACGCAGTATTTT
NA,TRBD2,TRBJ2-5,TRBV5-5,CASSPSGGEETQYF,TGTGCCAGCAGCCCGAGCGGGGGGGAGGAGACCCAGTACTTC
NA,TRBD1,TRBJ1-2,TRBV4-1,CASSRQTGGEGYTF,TGCGCCAGCAGCCGACAGACAGGGGGCGAGGGCTACACCTTC
NA,NA,TRBJ2-5,TRBV21-1,CASSKGNSNETQYF,TGTGCCAGCAGCAAAGGAAATAGCAACGAGACCCAGTACTTC
NA,TRBD1,TRBJ1-3,TRBV4-1,CASSRTGGPILTGNTIYF,TGCGCCAGCAGTCGGACAGGGGGCCCGATCCTTACTGGAAACACCATATATTTT
NA,TRBD1,TRBJ1-1,TRBV5-4,CASSLGGGGQGVTEAFF,TGTGCCAGCAGCTTGGGGGGAGGTGGACAGGGGGTCACTGAAGCTTTCTTT
NA,TRBD1,TRBJ1-1,TRBV11-3,CASSSTGFTEAFF,TGTGCCAGCAGCTCGACAGGGTTCACTGAAGCTTTCTTT
NA,NA,TRBJ1-2,TRBV20-1,CSASTSNYGYTF,TGCAGTGCTAGTACATCTAACTATGGCTACACCTTC
once,TRBD1,TRBJ2-2,TRBV18,CASSPGQGASGELFF,TGTGCCAGCTCACCAGGACAGGGGGCGTCCGGGGAGCTGTTTTTT
NA,TRBD2,TRBJ2-7,TRBV6-5,CASSVTSGVYEQYF,TGTGCCAGCAGCGTGACTAGCGGGGTCTACGAGCAGTACTTC
NA,TRBD1,TRBJ1-6,TRBV27,CASSSRWTGKNSPLHF,TGTGCCAGCAGTTCCCGGTGGACAGGGAAGAATTCACCCCTCCACTTT
NA,NA,TRBJ2-2,TRBV5-1,CASSLRSGDTGELFF,TGCGCCAGCAGCTTGAGATCCGGGGACACCGGGGAGCTGTTTTTT
few,NA,TRBJ2-7,TRBV9,CASSVGQGPYEQYF,TGTGCCAGCAGCGTAGGCCAGGGTCCCTACGAGCAGTACTTC